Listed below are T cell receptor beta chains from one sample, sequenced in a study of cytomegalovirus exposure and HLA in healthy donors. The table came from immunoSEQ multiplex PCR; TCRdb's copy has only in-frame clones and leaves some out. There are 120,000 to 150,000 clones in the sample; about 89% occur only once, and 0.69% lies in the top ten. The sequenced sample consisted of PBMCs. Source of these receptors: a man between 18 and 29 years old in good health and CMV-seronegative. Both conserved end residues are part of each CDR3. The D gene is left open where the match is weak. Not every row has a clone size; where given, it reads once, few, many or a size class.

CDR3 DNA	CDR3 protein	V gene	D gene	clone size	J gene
TGTGCCAGCAGCTACACTAGCGGGAACACCGGGGAGCTGTTTTTT	CASSYTSGNTGELFF	TRBV5-8	TRBD2	.	TRBJ2-2
TGTGCCACCAGCGAAGCGGTCGTCTATGGCTACACCTTC	CATSEAVVYGYTF	TRBV15	.	.	TRBJ1-2
TGTGCCAGCAGTTTCGGGACAGGGGGCATAGATACGCAGTATTTT	CASSFGTGGIDTQYF	TRBV27	TRBD1	once	TRBJ2-3
TGTGCCAGCAGCACAGGGGAGGCGGAGCAGTACTTC	CASSTGEAEQYF	TRBV5-6	.	.	TRBJ2-7
TGTGCCAGCAGCGATCCTAGCGGGGTTGGGGAGCTGTTTTTT	CASSDPSGVGELFF	TRBV5-6	TRBD2	.	TRBJ2-2
TGTGCCAGCAGTTACAAAGGACTAGACTACAATGAGCAGTTCTTC	CASSYKGLDYNEQFF	TRBV6-5	TRBD2	.	TRBJ2-1
TGCGCCAGGGGACTAGCGGGAGAGGAGTCCTACAATGAGCAGTTCTTC	CARGLAGEESYNEQFF	TRBV5-1	TRBD2	once	TRBJ2-1
TGTGCCAGCAGCTTAGGGACTAGCGGGGGGGCCAGTGAGCAGTTCTTC	CASSLGTSGGASEQFF	TRBV7-6	TRBD2	.	TRBJ2-1
TGTGCCAGCAGCCTTGGGACTAGCGGGGGGCGAAGCACAGATACGCAGTATTTT	CASSLGTSGGRSTDTQYF	TRBV9	TRBD2	.	TRBJ2-3
TGTGCCAGTACCCCATTCTCCCCAGGGGGTCATGGCTACACCTTC	CASTPFSPGGHGYTF	TRBV19	TRBD1	.	TRBJ1-2
TGTGCCAGTACAGGGGGACGAAATTCCTACAATGAGCAGTTCTTC	CASTGGRNSYNEQFF	TRBV13	TRBD1	once	TRBJ2-1
TGTGCCAGCAGCTTGACTAGCCGGCGACGGGATACGCAGTATTTT	CASSLTSRRRDTQYF	TRBV7-9	TRBD2	.	TRBJ2-3
TGTGCCAGTAGGGAGGACGCGCGGGGGATTACTAACTTGAACACTGAAGCTTTCTTT	CASREDARGITNLNTEAFF	TRBV19	.	.	TRBJ1-1
TGTGCCAGCAGCGAGCTCGGGACTAGCGGGAGAAAAGAGGGAGAGACCCAGTACTTC	CASSELGTSGRKEGETQYF	TRBV9	TRBD2	.	TRBJ2-5
TGTGCCAGCCGAGGGGGTCCTAGCACAGATACGCAGTATTTT	CASRGGPSTDTQYF	TRBV2	.	.	TRBJ2-3
TGTGCCACCAGGTGGGCCTATGGCTACACCTTC	CATRWAYGYTF	TRBV10-3	.	.	TRBJ1-2
TGTGCCAGCTCACCACAGGACACCGCAGGAGCTAACTATGGCTACACCTTC	CASSPQDTAGANYGYTF	TRBV18	.	.	TRBJ1-2
TGTGCCAGCAGCCCCCTTGTGAGTGGTGAGCAGTTCTTC	CASSPLVSGEQFF	TRBV14	.	.	TRBJ2-1
TGTGCCAGCACCAAACCCGGGGTAGGGAGCGGCTACACCTTC	CASTKPGVGSGYTF	TRBV6-5	.	.	TRBJ1-2
TGTGCCAGCAGCGTAGCCCCATACAATGAGCAGTTCTTC	CASSVAPYNEQFF	TRBV7-2	.	few	TRBJ2-1
TGCAGCGTTTCGCCAGGGGGAACCGACACCGGGGAGCTGTTTTTT	CSVSPGGTDTGELFF	TRBV29-1	TRBD1	.	TRBJ2-2
TGCGCCAGCAGCCAAGATTTTGATTGGGCAGGTCAGCCCCAGCATTTT	CASSQDFDWAGQPQHF	TRBV4-3	.	.	TRBJ1-5
TGTGCCAGTAGTATAACTCCAGGGAGGGAAGAGACCCAGTACTTC	CASSITPGREETQYF	TRBV19	TRBD2	once	TRBJ2-5
TGCGCCAGCAGCTTGCGTGCGGGACTAAGCACAGATACGCAGTATTTT	CASSLRAGLSTDTQYF	TRBV5-1	TRBD2	.	TRBJ2-3
TGTGCCTGGAGTGCTGGTCGGGGGGATCGGAGCAATCAGCCCCAGCATTTT	CAWSAGRGDRSNQPQHF	TRBV30	.	.	TRBJ1-5
TGCGCCAGCAGGCTGGCGGGGGGGCGGACCGGGGAGCTGTTTTTT	CASRLAGGRTGELFF	TRBV10-2	TRBD2	once	TRBJ2-2
TGCGCCAGCAGCGAGGGACAGGAAAATTCACCCCTCCACTTT	CASSEGQENSPLHF	TRBV5-1	TRBD1	.	TRBJ1-6
TGTGCCAGCAGCTTGCGCGGGGCAGGGCGAGATCAAGAGACCCAGTACTTC	CASSLRGAGRDQETQYF	TRBV5-6	.	.	TRBJ2-5
TGCGCCAGCAGCTTTAGCGGGAGAGCCATCTTGTGGAATGAGCAGTTCTTC	CASSFSGRAILWNEQFF	TRBV5-1	TRBD2	.	TRBJ2-1
TGTGCCACCAGCGGGGACAGAAACACTGAAGCTTTCTTT	CATSGDRNTEAFF	TRBV15	TRBD1	.	TRBJ1-1
TGCACCAGCAGCCCCTCTAGCGGTAACAATGAGCAGTTCTTC	CTSSPSSGNNEQFF	TRBV1	.	.	TRBJ2-1
TGTGCCAGCTCACGCGGGACAGGGTTTGATAACACTGAAGCTTTCTTT	CASSRGTGFDNTEAFF	TRBV18	TRBD1	once	TRBJ1-1
TGTGCCAGCAGCTTAAGTGGAGGGGGCAGGAGTGGCTACACCTTC	CASSLSGGGRSGYTF	TRBV7-6	TRBD1	once	TRBJ1-2
TGTGCCAGCAGCGTAGCCGGGACTAGCGGATACGAGCAGTACTTC	CASSVAGTSGYEQYF	TRBV7-8	TRBD2	.	TRBJ2-7
TGTGCCAGCAGCGTATTTGACCTGGGGGCAGGGGCCTCAGAGACCCAGTACTTC	CASSVFDLGAGASETQYF	TRBV9	.	.	TRBJ2-5
TGTGCCAGCAGTTACAGGAGTTCCTATAATTCACCCCTCCACTTT	CASSYRSSYNSPLHF	TRBV6-6	.	once	TRBJ1-6
TGTGCCAGCAGCGTGTCCCCGGGGGGGCTCAACGAGCAGTACTTT	CASSVSPGGLNEQYF	TRBV9	TRBD2	.	TRBJ2-7
TGCGCCAGCAGCCAAAGGACCCTAGCGGGAGGAGGCAATGAGCAGTTCTTC	CASSQRTLAGGGNEQFF	TRBV4-1	TRBD2	.	TRBJ2-1
TGTGCCAGCAGCTCCAAAAATTCCGGGACAGGGATTTCCTACGAGCAGTACTTC	CASSSKNSGTGISYEQYF	TRBV21-1	.	.	TRBJ2-7